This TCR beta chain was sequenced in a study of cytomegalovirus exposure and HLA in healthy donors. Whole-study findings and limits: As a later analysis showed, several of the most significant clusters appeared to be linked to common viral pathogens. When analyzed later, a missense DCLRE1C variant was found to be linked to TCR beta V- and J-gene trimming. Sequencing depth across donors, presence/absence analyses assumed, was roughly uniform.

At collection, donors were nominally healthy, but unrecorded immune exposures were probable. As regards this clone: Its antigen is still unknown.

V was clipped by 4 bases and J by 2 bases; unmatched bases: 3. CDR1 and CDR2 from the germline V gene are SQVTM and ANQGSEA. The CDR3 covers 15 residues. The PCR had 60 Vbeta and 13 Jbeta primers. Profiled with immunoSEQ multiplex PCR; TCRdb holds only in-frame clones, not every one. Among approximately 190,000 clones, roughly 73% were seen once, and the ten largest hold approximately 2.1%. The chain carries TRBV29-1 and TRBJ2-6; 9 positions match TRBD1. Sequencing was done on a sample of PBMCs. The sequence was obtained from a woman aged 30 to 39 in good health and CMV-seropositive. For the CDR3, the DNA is TGCAGCGTTGTTGGGGACAGGGCTGGGGCCAACGTCCTGACTTTC. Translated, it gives CSVVGDRAGANVLTF.